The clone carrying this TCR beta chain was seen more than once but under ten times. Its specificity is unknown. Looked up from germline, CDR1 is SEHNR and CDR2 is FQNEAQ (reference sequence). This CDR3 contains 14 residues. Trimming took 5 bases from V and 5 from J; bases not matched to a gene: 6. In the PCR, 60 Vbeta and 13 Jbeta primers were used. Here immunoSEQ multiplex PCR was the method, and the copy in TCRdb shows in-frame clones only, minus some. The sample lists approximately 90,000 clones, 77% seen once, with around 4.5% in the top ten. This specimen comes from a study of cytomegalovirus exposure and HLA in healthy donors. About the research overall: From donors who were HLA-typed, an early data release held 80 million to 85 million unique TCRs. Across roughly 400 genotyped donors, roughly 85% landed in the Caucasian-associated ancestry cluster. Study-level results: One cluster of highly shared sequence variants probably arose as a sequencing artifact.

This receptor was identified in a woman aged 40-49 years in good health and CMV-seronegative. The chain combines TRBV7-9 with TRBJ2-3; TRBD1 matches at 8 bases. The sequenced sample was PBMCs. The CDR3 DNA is TGTGCCAGCAGCACCTGGACAGGGAGAGATACGCAGTATTTT. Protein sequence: CASSTWTGRDTQYF.